The T cell receptor (beta chain) under discussion was sequenced for a study of blood T cell repertoires in COVID-19. Participants had their cohort set by participant-reported clinical history. The recovered donors of Cohort 3 showed two negative PCRs, clearance, or symptom resolution. Germline CDR1 and CDR2: DFQATT and SNEGSKA (reference sequence). Unmatched junction bases numbered 7, after V lost 7 bases and J lost 8 bases. The CDR3 sequence is 11 residues long. As originally analysed: Estimation of nucleated cell counts was performed using reference gene primer amplification. The protocol was immunoSEQ multiplex PCR, while the TCRdb copy is restricted to in-frame clones and leaves out a portion. The V and J calls and clone size come from that table; D and trimming were worked out from the DNA. The sample holds about 400,000 clones, roughly 87% seen once.

This sequence originates from a woman aged 25 to 39 who had recovered from COVID-19. The J gene is TRBJ1-2, the V gene TRBV20-1; 7 bases are a match to TRBD1. The material sequenced was PBMCs or T cells enriched from blood (not recorded which). CDR3 sequence reads: CSVRGAGGYTF. As DNA, the CDR3 is TGCAGTGTCAGGGGGGCTGGGGGCTACACCTTC.